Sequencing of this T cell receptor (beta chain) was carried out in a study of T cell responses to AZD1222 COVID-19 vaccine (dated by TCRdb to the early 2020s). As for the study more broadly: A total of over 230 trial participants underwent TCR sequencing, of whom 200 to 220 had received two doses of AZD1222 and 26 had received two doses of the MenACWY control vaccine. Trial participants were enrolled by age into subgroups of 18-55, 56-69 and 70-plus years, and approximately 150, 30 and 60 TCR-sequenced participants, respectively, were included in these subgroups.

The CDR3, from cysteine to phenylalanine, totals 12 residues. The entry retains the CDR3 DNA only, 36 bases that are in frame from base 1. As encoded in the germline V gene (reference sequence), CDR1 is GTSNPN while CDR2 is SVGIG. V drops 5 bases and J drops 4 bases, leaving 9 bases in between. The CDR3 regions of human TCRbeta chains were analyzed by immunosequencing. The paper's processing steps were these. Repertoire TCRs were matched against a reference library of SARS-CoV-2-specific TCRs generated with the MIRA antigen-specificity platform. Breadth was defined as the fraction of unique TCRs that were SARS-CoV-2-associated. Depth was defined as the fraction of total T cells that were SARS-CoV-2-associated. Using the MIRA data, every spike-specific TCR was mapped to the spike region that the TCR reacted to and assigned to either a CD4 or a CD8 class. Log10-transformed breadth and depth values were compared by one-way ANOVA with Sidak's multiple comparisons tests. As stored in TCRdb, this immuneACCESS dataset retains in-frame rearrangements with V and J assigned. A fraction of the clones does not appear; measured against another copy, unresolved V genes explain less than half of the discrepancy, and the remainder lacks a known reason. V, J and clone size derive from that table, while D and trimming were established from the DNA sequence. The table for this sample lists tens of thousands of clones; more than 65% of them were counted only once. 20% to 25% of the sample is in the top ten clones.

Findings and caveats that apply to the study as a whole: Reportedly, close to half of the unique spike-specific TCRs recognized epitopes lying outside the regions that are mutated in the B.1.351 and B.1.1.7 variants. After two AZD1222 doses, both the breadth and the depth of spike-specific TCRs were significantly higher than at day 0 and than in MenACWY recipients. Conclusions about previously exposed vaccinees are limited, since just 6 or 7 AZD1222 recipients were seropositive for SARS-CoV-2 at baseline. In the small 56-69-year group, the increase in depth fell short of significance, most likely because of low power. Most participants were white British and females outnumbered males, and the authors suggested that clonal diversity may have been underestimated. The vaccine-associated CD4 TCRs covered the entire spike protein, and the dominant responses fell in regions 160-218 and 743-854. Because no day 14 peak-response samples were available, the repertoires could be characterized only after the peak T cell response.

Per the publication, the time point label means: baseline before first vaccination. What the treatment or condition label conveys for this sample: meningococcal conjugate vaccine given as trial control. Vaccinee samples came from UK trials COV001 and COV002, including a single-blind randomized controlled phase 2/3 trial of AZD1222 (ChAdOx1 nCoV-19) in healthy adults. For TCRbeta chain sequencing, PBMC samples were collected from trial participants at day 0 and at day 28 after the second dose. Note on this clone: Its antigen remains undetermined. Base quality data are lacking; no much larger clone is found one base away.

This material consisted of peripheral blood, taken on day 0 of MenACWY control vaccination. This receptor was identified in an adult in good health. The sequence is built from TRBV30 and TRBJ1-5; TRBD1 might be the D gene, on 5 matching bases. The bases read TGTGCCTGGGGCCGGGGGAATCAGCCCCAGCATTTT. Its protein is CAWGRGNQPQHF.